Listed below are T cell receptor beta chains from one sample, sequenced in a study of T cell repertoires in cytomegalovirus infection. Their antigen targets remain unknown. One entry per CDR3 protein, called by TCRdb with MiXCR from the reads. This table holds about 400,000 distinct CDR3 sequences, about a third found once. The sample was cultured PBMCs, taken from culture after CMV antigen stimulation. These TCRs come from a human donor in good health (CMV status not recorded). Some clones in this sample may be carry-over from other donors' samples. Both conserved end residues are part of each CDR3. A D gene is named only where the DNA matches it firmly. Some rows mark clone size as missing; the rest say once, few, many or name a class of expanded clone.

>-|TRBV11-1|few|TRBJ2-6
TGTGCCAGCAGCTTGGGACACGGAGCCTCTGGGGCCAACGTCCTGACTTTC
CASSLGHGASGANVLTF
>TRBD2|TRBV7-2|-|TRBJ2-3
TGTGCCAGCAGGACCGAAGCGGGAAGGGAGGATACGCAGTATTTT
CASRTEAGREDTQYF
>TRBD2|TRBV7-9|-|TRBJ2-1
TGTGCCAGCAGCCCTACGGCCCCTAGCGGGAGGGCCTATGAGCAGTTCTTC
CASSPTAPSGRAYEQFF
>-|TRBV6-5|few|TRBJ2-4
TGTGCCAGCAGTTACGGAGGGGCGGGAAACATTCAGTACTTC
CASSYGGAGNIQYF
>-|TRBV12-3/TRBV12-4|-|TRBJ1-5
TGTGCCAGCAGGGAGACAGGAAGCAATCAGCCCCAGCATTTT
CASRETGSNQPQHF
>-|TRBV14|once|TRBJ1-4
TGTGCCAGCAGCCAAGGCCCCAGGGGATTCGCAACTAATGAAAAACTGTTTTTT
CASSQGPRGFATNEKLFF
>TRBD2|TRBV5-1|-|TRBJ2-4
TGCGCCAGCAGCTCCTCCAGCGGGAGAGGCATTCAGTACTTC
CASSSSSGRGIQYF
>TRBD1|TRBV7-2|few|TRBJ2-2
TGTGCCAGCAGCGCCACAGGGGGATCGAACACCGGGGAGCTGTTTTTT
CASSATGGSNTGELFF
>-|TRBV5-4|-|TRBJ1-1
TGTGCCAGCAGCGTGGACAGCACTAAGGAAGCTTTCTTT
CASSVDSTKEAFF
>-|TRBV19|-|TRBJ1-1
TGTGCCAGTAGTACGAGGGGGAAGGAAGCTTTCTTT
CASSTRGKEAFF
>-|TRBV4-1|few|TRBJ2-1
TGCGCCAGCAGCCAAGTTGTGGACAATGAGCAGTTCTTC
CASSQVVDNEQFF
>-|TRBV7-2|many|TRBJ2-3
TGTGCCAGCAGCTTAGCGGGTTTTAGCACAGATACGCAGTATTTT
CASSLAGFSTDTQYF
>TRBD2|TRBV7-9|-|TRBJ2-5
TGTGCCAGCAGCTTATCCCGAGCGGGAGGACAAGAGACCCAGTACTTC
CASSLSRAGGQETQYF
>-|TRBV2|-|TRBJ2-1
TGTGCCAGCAGTTACCGGGCTAGCTCCTACAATGAGCAGTTCTTC
CASSYRASSYNEQFF
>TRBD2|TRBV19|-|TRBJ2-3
TGTGCCAGTAGTATTATCCTAGCGGGAGCTAGCACGGATACGCAGTATTTT
CASSIILAGASTDTQYF
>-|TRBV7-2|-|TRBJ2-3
TGTGCCGACACTAGCACAGATACGCAGTATTTT
CADTSTDTQYF
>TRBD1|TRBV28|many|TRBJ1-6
TGTGCCAGCAGTCTTTGGACAGGGGGCGATTCACCCCTCCACTTT
CASSLWTGGDSPLHF
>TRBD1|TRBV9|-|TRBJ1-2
TGTGCCAGCAGCTTAACACCCGGGACAGGGATCTATGGCTACACCTTC
CASSLTPGTGIYGYTF
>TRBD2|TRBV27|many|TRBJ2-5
TGTGCCAGCAGTAGCCGAGCGGGAGGGCCCGAGACCCAGTACTTC
CASSSRAGGPETQYF
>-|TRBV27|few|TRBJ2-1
TGTGCCAGCCGGGCGACTAGCTCCTACAATGAGCAGTTCTTC
CASRATSSYNEQFF
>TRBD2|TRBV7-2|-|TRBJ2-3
TGTGCCAGCAGCTTAGCGAGAGGGAGCGGGAGGCGCACAGATACGCAGTATTTT
CASSLARGSGRRTDTQYF
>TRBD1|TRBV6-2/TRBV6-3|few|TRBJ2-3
TGTGCCAGCAGTTACGGACAGGGGATAGATACGCAGTATTTT
CASSYGQGIDTQYF
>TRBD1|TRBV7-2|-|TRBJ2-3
TGTGCCAGCAGCTTTAAAGGCGGACAGGGCCTTGGAGATACGCAGTATTTT
CASSFKGGQGLGDTQYF
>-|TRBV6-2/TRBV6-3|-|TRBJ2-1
TGTGCCAGCAGTTACGATGGGGTTTCGGTCAATGAGCAGTTCTTC
CASSYDGVSVNEQFF
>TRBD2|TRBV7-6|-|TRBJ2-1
TGTGCCAGCAGCTTAGATGCTAGCGGGAGCTACAATGAGCAGTTCTTC
CASSLDASGSYNEQFF
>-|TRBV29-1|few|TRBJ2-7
TGCAGCGTTGAGGAAGGGCCCAACGAGCAGTACTTC
CSVEEGPNEQYF
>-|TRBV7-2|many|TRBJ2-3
TGTGCCAGCAGCTTGGGGGCCTTCACAGATACGCAGTATTTT
CASSLGAFTDTQYF
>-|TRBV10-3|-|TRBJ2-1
TGTGCCATCAGTGAGTCGACCCAGGGTGAGCAGTTCTTC
CAISESTQGEQFF
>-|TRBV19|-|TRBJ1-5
TGTGCCAGTAGTGCTGCAACAGGGCTAAATCAGCCCCAGCATTTT
CASSAATGLNQPQHF
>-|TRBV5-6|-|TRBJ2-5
TGTGCCAGCAGCTTGTTCAGCGGGCTCCAAGAGACCCAGTACTTC
CASSLFSGLQETQYF
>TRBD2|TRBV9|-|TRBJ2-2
TGTGCCAGCAGCGCTAAGGGACTAGCGGCCAAAACAAACACCGGGGAGCTGTTTTTT
CASSAKGLAAKTNTGELFF
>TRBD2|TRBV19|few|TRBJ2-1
TGTGCCAGCAACCCGTGGGCCGGGACTAGCGGGACCAATGAGCAGTTCTTC
CASNPWAGTSGTNEQFF
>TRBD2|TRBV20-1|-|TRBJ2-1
TGCAGTGCCCCGCCCAGCGGGAGGCGGAATGAGCAGTTCTTC
CSAPPSGRRNEQFF
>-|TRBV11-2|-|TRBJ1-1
TGTGCCAGCAGCTTAACGGTTGGGCGGTTGAACACTGAAGCTTTCTTT
CASSLTVGRLNTEAFF
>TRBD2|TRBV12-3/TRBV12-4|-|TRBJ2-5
TGTGCCAGCAGTTTATCTCAGACTAGCGGGGGACCGCACTTC
CASSLSQTSGGPHF
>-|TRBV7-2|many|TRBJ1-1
TGTGCCAGCAGCTTAGTACCGGCGAACACTGAAGCTTTCTTT
CASSLVPANTEAFF
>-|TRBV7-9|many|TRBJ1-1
TGTGCCAGCAGCTCCATCAAACAGGGACACACTGAAGCTTTCTTT
CASSSIKQGHTEAFF
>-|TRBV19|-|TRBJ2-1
TGTGCCGTTTCAACCCGGCGCCAGAGCTCCTACAATGAGCAGTTCTTC
CAVSTRRQSSYNEQFF
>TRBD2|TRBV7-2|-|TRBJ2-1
TGTGCCAGCAGCCCCCAGCGGGGGGGGGGGAATGAGCAGTTCTTC
CASSPQRGGGNEQFF
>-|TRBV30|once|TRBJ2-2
TGTGCCTGGAGTGTTACCGGGGAGCTGTTTTTT
CAWSVTGELFF